The text below deals with one TCR beta chain. This clonotype was seen more than once but under ten times. Its recognized antigen is unknown. No base-level quality is on record; no much larger clone is a single base apart. The protocol used for the library was 5' RACE. Sequencing instrument: Illumina HiSeq 2500. A second roughly 7 to 11 cycle PCR used a sample-barcoded 5' primer and a J-beta primer mix. A unique molecular identifier was introduced onto each TCR beta cDNA molecule by a template-switch 5' adaptor carrying 12 random nucleotides. Each sample yielded at least 3 million CDR3-containing paired-end reads. All of the RNA was converted into first-strand cDNA using the Mint cDNA synthesis kit, with a TRBC-specific oligonucleotide serving as the primer. After uracil-DNA glycosylase treatment, a first 18-cycle PCR used universal primers M1SS and BC2_uni_R on all cDNA. The original pipeline was this. For normalization, 1 million high-quality reads, each with a distinct molecular identifier, were randomly selected from each sample. Instead of being binned into consensus sequences, reads that shared molecular identifiers were thrown out. MiTCR, set to a Q25 quality threshold and the strictest error-elimination algorithm, was used for CDR3 identification, clonotype clustering and error correction. A nonparametric unseen species model with Euler transformation was used to estimate a lower bound on total TCR beta diversity. Starting from the raw public reads, TCRdb applied fastp trimming at Q25, assembled clones with MiXCR and retained in-frame beta chains. Rows are unified per CDR3 protein, each entry keeping the most common DNA and genes. For this entry, the V and J calls and clone size follow TCRdb and not the study's own pipeline. The sample yields 1.5 million to 2 million distinct CDR3 sequences; 40% to 55% were counted once. Roughly 2% of the sample rests with the top ten.

This record belongs to a study of blood T cells in healthy people across ages (dated by TCRdb to the mid-2010s). For the wider study: Template switching captured roughly one uniquely barcoded TCR beta cDNA molecule per two T cells in model experiments. To track age-related changes in TCR beta repertoire diversity, the study relied on deep sequencing normalized with unique cDNA molecular identifiers. The donors were split into four age groups: young (average roughly 15 years), middle-aged (more than 35), aged (more than 60) and long-lived (over 80). Donors of different ages were randomly distributed across sequencing lanes to avoid experimental bias. Two additional independent replicas of 1 million unique cDNA reads from the same blood draw were analyzed for two donors (one aged 18 to 29 and one aged 80 or older).

General findings and caveats noted by the study authors: Because profiling used bulk unsorted PBMCs, naive and antigen-experienced compartments could not be compared conclusively. Because the CMV infection status of the donors was unknown, age-related changes in expanded clonotypes may potentially have been confounded. Estimates of total diversity based on one million sequenced T cells were regarded as lower bounds and as underestimates. Compared with the aged group, more naive CD4+ T cells, fewer expanded clones and increased TCR diversity were shown by the long-lived group, suggesting age selection. Observed TCR beta diversity correlated strongly with the percentage of naive T cells measured by flow cytometry. As age increased, observed TCR beta diversity per million T cells dropped in a roughly linear way, and a significant reduction was already evident by age approximately 40.

The CDR3 runs 12 residues from the cysteine to the phenylalanine. The CDR3 DNA has 36 bases and is translated from base 1. The germline V gene yields MDHEN for CDR1 and SYDVKM for CDR2. The germline ends are 14 bases apart after V is trimmed by 6 bases and J by 11 bases. Donors were 39 systemically healthy Caucasian individuals from Russia aged roughly 6 to 90 years. Each donor gave 8 to 10 milliliters of peripheral blood, drawn into EDTA-treated Vacutainer tubes. Ficoll-Paque density-gradient centrifugation was used to isolate PBMCs, with at least 6.5 million per sample. Trizol reagent was used to extract total RNA from the PBMCs, yielding at least 5.5 micrograms per sample. Naive CD45RAhigh/CD27high T cell percentages were measured by flow cytometry on a PBMC aliquot from every donor.

This clonotype was obtained from a woman in her 40s in good health. This sequence uses TRBV28 and TRBJ2-1; perhaps TRBD1 is the D gene, with 6 bases matching. The sequenced material came from blood. The sequenced DNA is TGTGCCAGCAGCCCCAGGGGTAGTCAGCAGTTCTTC. Translated, this gives CASSPRGSQQFF.